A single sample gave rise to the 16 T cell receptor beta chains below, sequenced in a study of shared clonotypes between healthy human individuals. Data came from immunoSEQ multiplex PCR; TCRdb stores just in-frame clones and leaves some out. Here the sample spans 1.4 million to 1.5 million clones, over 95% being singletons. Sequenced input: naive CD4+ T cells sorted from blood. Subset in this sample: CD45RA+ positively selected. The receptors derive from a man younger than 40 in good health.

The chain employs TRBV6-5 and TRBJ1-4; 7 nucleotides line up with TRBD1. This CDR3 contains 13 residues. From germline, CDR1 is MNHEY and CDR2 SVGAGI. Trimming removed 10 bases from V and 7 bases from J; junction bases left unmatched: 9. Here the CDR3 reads CATRGGHIEKLFF. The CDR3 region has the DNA TGTGCCACCAGGGGGGGGCACATTGAAAAACTGTTTTTT.

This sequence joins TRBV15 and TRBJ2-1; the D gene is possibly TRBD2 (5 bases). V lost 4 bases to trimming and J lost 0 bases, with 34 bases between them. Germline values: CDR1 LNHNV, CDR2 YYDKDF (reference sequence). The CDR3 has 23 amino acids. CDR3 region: CATSIRLANHSPSGKSSYNEQFF. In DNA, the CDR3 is TGTGCCACCAGCATCCGCCTCGCCAACCACTCCCCGAGCGGAAAGAGCTCCTACAATGAGCAGTTCTTC. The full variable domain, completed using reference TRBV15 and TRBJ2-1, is DAMVIQNPRYQVTQFGKPVTLSCSQTLNHNVMYWYQQKSSQAPKLLFHYYDKDFNNEADTPDNFQSRRPNTSFCFLDIRSPGLGDTAMYLCATSIRLANHSPSGKSSYNEQFFGPGTRLTVL.

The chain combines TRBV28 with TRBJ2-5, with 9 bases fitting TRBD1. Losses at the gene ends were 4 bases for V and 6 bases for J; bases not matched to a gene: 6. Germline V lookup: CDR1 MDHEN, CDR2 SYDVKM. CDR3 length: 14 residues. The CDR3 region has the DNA TGTGCCAGCAGTTGGGACAGGGTGATCAAGACCCAGTACTTC. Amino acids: CASSWDRVIKTQYF.

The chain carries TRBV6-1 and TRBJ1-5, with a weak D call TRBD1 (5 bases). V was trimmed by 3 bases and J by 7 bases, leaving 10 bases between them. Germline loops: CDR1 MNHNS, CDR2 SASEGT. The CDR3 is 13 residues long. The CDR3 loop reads CASSDGQGQPQHF. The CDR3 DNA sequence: TGTGCCAGCAGTGATGGGCAGGGACAGCCCCAGCATTTT.

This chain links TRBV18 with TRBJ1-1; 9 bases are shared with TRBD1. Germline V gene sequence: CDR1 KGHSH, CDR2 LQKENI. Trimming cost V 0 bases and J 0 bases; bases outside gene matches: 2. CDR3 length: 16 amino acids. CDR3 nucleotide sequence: TGTGCCAGCTCACCACCGACAGGGGGGGTGAACACTGAAGCTTTCTTT. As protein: CASSPPTGGVNTEAFF.

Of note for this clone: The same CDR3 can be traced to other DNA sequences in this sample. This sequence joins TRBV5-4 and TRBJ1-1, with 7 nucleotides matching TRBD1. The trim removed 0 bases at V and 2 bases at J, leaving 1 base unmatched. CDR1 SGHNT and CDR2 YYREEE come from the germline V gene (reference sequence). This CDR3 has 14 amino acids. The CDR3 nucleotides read TGTGCCAGCAGCTTGGGAGGGGGCAACACTGAAGCTTTCTTT. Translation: CASSLGGGNTEAFF.

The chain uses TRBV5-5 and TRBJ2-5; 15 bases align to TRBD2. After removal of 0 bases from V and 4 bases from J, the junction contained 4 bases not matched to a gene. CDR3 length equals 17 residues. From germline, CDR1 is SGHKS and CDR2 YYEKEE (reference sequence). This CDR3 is CASSLAGTSGRIETQYF. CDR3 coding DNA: TGTGCCAGCAGCTTGGCCGGGACTAGCGGGAGGATAGAGACCCAGTACTTC.

The CDR3 coding sequence is TGCAGCGTTGCGACCGCCATTAGACACGAGCAGTACTTC. Encoded protein: CSVATAIRHEQYF. This chain joins TRBV29-1 and TRBJ2-7; D not resolved. The CDR3 extends over 13 amino acids. V was clipped by 4 bases and J by 5 bases, with 15 bases between them. Germline V gene data show CDR1 as SQVTM and CDR2 as ANQGSEA.

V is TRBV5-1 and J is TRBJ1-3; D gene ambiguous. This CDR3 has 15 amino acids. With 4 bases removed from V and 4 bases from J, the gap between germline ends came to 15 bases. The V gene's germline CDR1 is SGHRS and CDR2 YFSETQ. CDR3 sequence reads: CASSLSGFQGNTIYF. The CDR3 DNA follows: TGCGCCAGCAGCCTGTCGGGGTTTCAGGGAAACACCATATATTTT.

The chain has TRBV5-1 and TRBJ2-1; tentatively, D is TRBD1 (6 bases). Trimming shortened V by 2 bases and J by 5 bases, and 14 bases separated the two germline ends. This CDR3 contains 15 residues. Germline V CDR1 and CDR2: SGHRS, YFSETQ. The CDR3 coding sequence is TGCGCCAGCAGCTTCGGGACACTTAGGAACAATGAGCAGTTCTTC. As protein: CASSFGTLRNNEQFF.

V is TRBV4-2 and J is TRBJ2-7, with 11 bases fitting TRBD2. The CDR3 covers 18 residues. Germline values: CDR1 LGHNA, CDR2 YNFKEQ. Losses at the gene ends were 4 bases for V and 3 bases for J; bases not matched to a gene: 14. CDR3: CASSRHLPGLAGLYEQYF. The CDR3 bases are TGTGCCAGCAGCCGGCATCTCCCCGGACTAGCGGGCCTCTACGAGCAGTACTTC.

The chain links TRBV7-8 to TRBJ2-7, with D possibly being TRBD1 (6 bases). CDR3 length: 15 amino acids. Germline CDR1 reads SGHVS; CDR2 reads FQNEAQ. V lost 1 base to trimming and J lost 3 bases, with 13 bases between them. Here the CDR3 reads CASSLGAGAFYEQYF. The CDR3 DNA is TGTGCCAGCAGCTTAGGGGCAGGGGCTTTCTACGAGCAGTACTTC. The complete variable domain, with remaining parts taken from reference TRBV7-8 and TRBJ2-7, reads GAGVSQSPRYKVAKRGQDVALRCDPISGHVSLFWYQQALGQGPEFLTYFQNEAQLDKSGLPSDRFFAERPEGSVSTLKIQRTQQEDSAVYLCASSLGAGAFYEQYFGPGTRLTVT.

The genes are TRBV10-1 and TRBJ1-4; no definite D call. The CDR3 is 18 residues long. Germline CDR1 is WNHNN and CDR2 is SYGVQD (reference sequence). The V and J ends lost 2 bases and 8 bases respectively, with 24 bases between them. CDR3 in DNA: TGCGCCAGCAGTGAGCTTGAAGCCCTTGCCTTAAATGACGAAAAACTGTTTTTT. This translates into CASSELEALALNDEKLFF.

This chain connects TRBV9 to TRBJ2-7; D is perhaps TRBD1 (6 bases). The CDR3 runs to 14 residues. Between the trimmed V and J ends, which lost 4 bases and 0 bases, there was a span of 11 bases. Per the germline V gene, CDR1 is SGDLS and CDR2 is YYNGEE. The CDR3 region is CASSLGQSSYEQYF. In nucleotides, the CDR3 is TGTGCCAGCAGCCTCGGACAGAGCTCCTACGAGCAGTACTTC.

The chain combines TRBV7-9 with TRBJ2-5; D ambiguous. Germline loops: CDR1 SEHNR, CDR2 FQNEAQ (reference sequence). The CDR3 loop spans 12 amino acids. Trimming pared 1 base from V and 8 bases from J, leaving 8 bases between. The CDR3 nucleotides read TGTGCCAGCAGCTTAGGCGCCTTCACCCAGTACTTC. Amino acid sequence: CASSLGAFTQYF. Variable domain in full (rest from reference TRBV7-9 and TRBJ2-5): DTGVSQNPRHKITKRGQNVTFRCDPISEHNRLYWYRQTLGQGPEFLTYFQNEAQLEKSRLLSDRFSAERPKGSFSTLEIQRTEQGDSAMYLCASSLGAFTQYFGPGTRLLVL.

DNA for the CDR3: TGTGCCAGCAGTGAATTTGGGATCTTATCTGGAAACACCATATATTTT. Translating it yields CASSEFGILSGNTIYF. V is TRBV6-1 and J is TRBJ1-3; the D is unclear. Between the trimmed V and J ends, which lost 2 bases and 1 base, there was a span of 12 bases. Per germline, CDR1 MNHNS and CDR2 SASEGT. CDR3 length: 16 amino acids.